Listed below are T cell receptor beta chains from one sample, sequenced in a study of Graves' ophthalmopathy and Graves' hyperthyroidism. In TCRdb, the multiplex PCR reads were re-called with MiXCR into one record per CDR3 protein. This table has 450,000 to 600,000 distinct CDR3 sequences, 35% to 40% appearing once. Sample: peripheral blood or thyroid tissue (not recorded which). The receptors stem from an adult man with Graves' hyperthyroidism. Both conserved end residues are part of each CDR3.

j_gene: TRBJ1-1; v_gene: TRBV6-1; CDR3aa: CANSVFGGGTEASF
j_gene: TRBJ1-2; v_gene: TRBV7-6; CDR3aa: CASSLGAGGGWSYGYTF
j_gene: TRBJ2-7; v_gene: TRBV15; CDR3aa: CATSRDPGEREGPEQYF
j_gene: TRBJ2-2; v_gene: TRBV2; CDR3aa: CASSEARGPTGELFF
j_gene: TRBJ2-3; v_gene: TRBV7-9; CDR3aa: CASSYLASFPDTQYF
j_gene: TRBJ1-2; v_gene: TRBV7-2; CDR3aa: CASSSGTGGAWGYTF
j_gene: TRBJ2-2; v_gene: TRBV20-1; CDR3aa: CSAIQAGMGGELFF
j_gene: TRBJ1-1; v_gene: TRBV6-5; CDR3aa: CASSYSLSSNTEAFF
j_gene: TRBJ2-3; v_gene: TRBV2; CDR3aa: CASRLILSTDTQYF
j_gene: TRBJ2-7; v_gene: TRBV29-1; CDR3aa: CSVEDPETGGIYEQYF
j_gene: TRBJ2-5; v_gene: TRBV7-9; CDR3aa: CASSPQLAGRETQYF
j_gene: TRBJ2-7; v_gene: TRBV6-5; CDR3aa: CASSYGQSALSSYEQYF
j_gene: TRBJ1-2; v_gene: TRBV30; CDR3aa: CAWRSRGGYTF
j_gene: TRBJ1-5; v_gene: TRBV20-1; CDR3aa: CSARDPGTGSDQPQHF
j_gene: -; v_gene: TRBV2; CDR3aa: CASSVGPPNEQFF
j_gene: TRBJ2-7; v_gene: TRBV29-1; CDR3aa: CSVAPRELSYEQYF
j_gene: TRBJ2-3; v_gene: TRBV2; CDR3aa: CATSEPGTSPDTQYF
j_gene: TRBJ1-2; v_gene: TRBV7-2; CDR3aa: CASSLVPTIGDGYTF
j_gene: TRBJ2-5; v_gene: TRBV29-1; CDR3aa: CSVAEGSQPQYF
j_gene: TRBJ2-5; v_gene: TRBV20-1; CDR3aa: CSASGGSQETQYF
j_gene: TRBJ1-2; v_gene: TRBV29-1; CDR3aa: CSAPTGNYGYTF
j_gene: TRBJ1-1; v_gene: TRBV5-1; CDR3aa: CASSPAFAGQMNTEAFF
j_gene: TRBJ1-2; v_gene: TRBV10-3; CDR3aa: CAISEWGVGGNYGYTF
j_gene: TRBJ1-5; v_gene: TRBV7-2; CDR3aa: CASSLDDGDSGHF
j_gene: TRBJ2-7; v_gene: TRBV19; CDR3aa: CASSASIRDRGDYEQYF
j_gene: TRBJ2-7; v_gene: TRBV15; CDR3aa: CATSRAGDRGRDEQYF
j_gene: TRBJ1-1; v_gene: TRBV9; CDR3aa: CASSATGGNTEAFF
j_gene: TRBJ2-6; v_gene: TRBV29-1; CDR3aa: CSVDGTGGYTGANVLTF
j_gene: TRBJ2-7; v_gene: TRBV7-9; CDR3aa: CASSFRDKSYEQYF
j_gene: TRBJ2-5; v_gene: TRBV24-1; CDR3aa: CATSDWVGETQYF
j_gene: -; v_gene: TRBV6-5; CDR3aa: CASREQGREQFF
j_gene: TRBJ1-4; v_gene: TRBV10-3; CDR3aa: CAISEDRGNEKLFF
j_gene: TRBJ2-7; v_gene: TRBV5-1; CDR3aa: CASTGTANYEQYF
j_gene: TRBJ1-2; v_gene: TRBV20-1; CDR3aa: CSEGQGTGLDYGYTF
j_gene: TRBJ1-6; v_gene: TRBV12-5; CDR3aa: CASGLDRANNSPLHF
j_gene: TRBJ2-5; v_gene: TRBV2; CDR3aa: CASSEPTGAQYF
j_gene: TRBJ1-1; v_gene: TRBV20-1; CDR3aa: CSELQGTNTEAFF
j_gene: TRBJ1-2; v_gene: TRBV11-3; CDR3aa: CASSFRDGAYGYTF
j_gene: TRBJ1-5; v_gene: TRBV6-4; CDR3aa: CASSGWVRTSVSNQPQHF
j_gene: TRBJ1-2; v_gene: TRBV28; CDR3aa: CASSAPGTGGRSYGYTF
j_gene: TRBJ2-7; v_gene: TRBV2; CDR3aa: CASRSGGFYEQYF
j_gene: TRBJ1-4; v_gene: TRBV5-1; CDR3aa: CASSLGGGSDEKLFF
j_gene: TRBJ1-2; v_gene: TRBV12-5; CDR3aa: CASGLPPGFGYGYTF
j_gene: TRBJ2-2; v_gene: TRBV20-1; CDR3aa: CSARDAGFAGELFF
j_gene: -; v_gene: TRBV7-9; CDR3aa: CASSSRNGGEQFF
j_gene: TRBJ1-1; v_gene: TRBV5-1; CDR3aa: CASSLGQQGTGTEAFF
j_gene: TRBJ1-1; v_gene: TRBV2; CDR3aa: CASSERGTEAFF
j_gene: TRBJ2-5; v_gene: TRBV7-2; CDR3aa: CASSLMSGTYQETQYF
j_gene: TRBJ1-2; v_gene: TRBV12-3/TRBV12-4; CDR3aa: CASSLAGIPQHYGYTF
j_gene: -; v_gene: TRBV5-6; CDR3aa: CASSLGTSRYNEQFF
j_gene: TRBJ1-2; v_gene: TRBV18; CDR3aa: CASSRDIQANYGYTF
j_gene: -; v_gene: TRBV6-1; CDR3aa: CASRATGVTNEQFF
j_gene: TRBJ2-7; v_gene: TRBV15; CDR3aa: CATSSGSVAAYTGESYEQYF
j_gene: TRBJ1-1; v_gene: TRBV9; CDR3aa: CASSVGPGRGTEAFF
j_gene: TRBJ2-7; v_gene: TRBV9; CDR3aa: CASSVTTGIGEAYEQYF
j_gene: TRBJ2-2; v_gene: TRBV7-9; CDR3aa: CASSLVRLAGGITGELFF
j_gene: TRBJ2-2; v_gene: TRBV27; CDR3aa: CASSLTPRAVIGELFF
j_gene: TRBJ1-1; v_gene: TRBV13; CDR3aa: CASSLTSSGNEAFF
j_gene: TRBJ2-7; v_gene: TRBV5-4; CDR3aa: CASSGLASHEQYF
j_gene: TRBJ1-2; v_gene: TRBV28; CDR3aa: CASSSQGGWYGYTF